One TCR beta chain is described in this entry. Authors' data handling: Reference gene primer amplification gave estimated nucleated cell counts. Sequenced by immunoSEQ multiplex PCR; TCRdb stores in-frame clones only, minus some. V, J and clone size derive from that table, while D and trimming were established from the DNA sequence. The sample contains around 150,000 clones, about 90% of which appear only once. This specimen comes from a study of blood T cell repertoires in COVID-19. In the study overall: Samples of COVID-19 (acute and convalescent) were obtained from the United States, Italy and Spain. From T cells, B-cell-depleted T cells, or PBMCs came the material, which was cDNA or gDNA.

Germline CDR1 is LNHDA and CDR2 is SQIVND (reference sequence). The trim removed 1 base at V and 6 bases at J, leaving 3 bases unmatched. The CDR3 totals 14 residues. J is TRBJ2-1 and V is TRBV19; 7 bases align to TRBD2. Sequenced material: peripheral blood. This clonotype was obtained from a man aged 60-69 years with active or convalescent COVID-19. The CDR3 DNA sequence: TGTGCCAGTAGTATAGGAGCGGGAATCAATGAGCAGTTCTTC. Its translation is CASSIGAGINEQFF.